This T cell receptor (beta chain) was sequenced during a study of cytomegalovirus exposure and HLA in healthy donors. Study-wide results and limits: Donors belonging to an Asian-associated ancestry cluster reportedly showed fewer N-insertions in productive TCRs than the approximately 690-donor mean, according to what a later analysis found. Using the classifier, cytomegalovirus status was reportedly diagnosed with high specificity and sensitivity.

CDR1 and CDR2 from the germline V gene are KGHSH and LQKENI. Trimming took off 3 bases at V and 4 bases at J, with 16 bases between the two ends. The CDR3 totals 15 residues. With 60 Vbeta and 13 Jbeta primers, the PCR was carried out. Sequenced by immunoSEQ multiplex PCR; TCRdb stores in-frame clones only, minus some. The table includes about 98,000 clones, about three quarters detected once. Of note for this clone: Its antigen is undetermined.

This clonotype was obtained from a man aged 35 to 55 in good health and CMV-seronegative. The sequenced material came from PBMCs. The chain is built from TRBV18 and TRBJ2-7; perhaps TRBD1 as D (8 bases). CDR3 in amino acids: CASSPGRGQAYEQYF. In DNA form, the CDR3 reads TGTGCCAGCTCACCGGGGAGGGGACAGGCGTACGAGCAGTACTTC.